The entry below gives a single TCR beta chain sequence along with its context. What it binds is not known. This sample stems from a study of cytotoxic CD8 clonotypes in ibrutinib-treated CLL. A 1 in 200,000 to 1 in 1 million T cell depth was the sequencing target. Generated by immunoSEQ multiplex PCR, the TCRdb table keeps only in-frame clones and is missing some. The data hold around 160,000 clones, with roughly 86% observed a single time. General observations from the study: Shared public clonotypes were rare, and on treatment they either got smaller or stayed the same. Clonality was higher at ibrutinib response and returned toward baseline at progression.

The CDR3 is 16 amino acids. CDR1 and CDR2 from the germline V gene are SGHDN and FVKESK. After removal of 2 bases from V and 5 bases from J, the junction contained 7 bases not matched to a gene. The specimen comprised PBMCs, sampled after 12 months of ibrutinib treatment. This sequence joins TRBV14 and TRBJ2-1, with TRBD1 matching 9 bases. The receptor was isolated from a human donor with chronic lymphocytic leukemia. CDR3 coding DNA: TGTGCCAGCAGCCAACTGTTGGGACAGGGCCACAATGAGCAGTTCTTC. As protein: CASSQLLGQGHNEQFF.